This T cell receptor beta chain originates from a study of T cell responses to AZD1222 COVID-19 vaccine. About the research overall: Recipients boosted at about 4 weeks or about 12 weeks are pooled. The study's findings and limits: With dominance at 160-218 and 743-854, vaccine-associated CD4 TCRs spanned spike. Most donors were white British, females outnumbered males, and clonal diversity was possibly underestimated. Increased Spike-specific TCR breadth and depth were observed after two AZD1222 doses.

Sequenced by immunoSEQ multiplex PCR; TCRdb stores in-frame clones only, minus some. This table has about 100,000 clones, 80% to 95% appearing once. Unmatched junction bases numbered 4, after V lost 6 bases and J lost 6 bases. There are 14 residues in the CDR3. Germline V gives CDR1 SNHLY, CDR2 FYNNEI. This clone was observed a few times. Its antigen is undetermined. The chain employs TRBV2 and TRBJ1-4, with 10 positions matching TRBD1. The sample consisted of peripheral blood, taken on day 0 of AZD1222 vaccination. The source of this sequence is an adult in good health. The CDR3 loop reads CASRDGTGDEKLFF. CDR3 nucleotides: TGTGCCAGCAGAGACGGGACAGGGGATGAAAAACTGTTTTTT.